This TCR beta chain was captured in a study of blood T cell repertoires in COVID-19. Study in general: There were acute and convalescent COVID-19 samples, and they came from the United States, Italy and Spain. The analysed material was cDNA or gDNA that came from T cells, B-cell-depleted T cells, or PBMCs.

Germline V CDR1 and CDR2: SNHLY, FYNNEI. CDR3 size: 11 residues. V lost 6 bases and J 4 bases, leaving 4 bases between the germline ends. A note on this clone: Other DNA variants within this sample encode the same CDR3.

Only in-frame clones appear in the TCRdb table, and some are missing; sequencing was by immunoSEQ multiplex PCR. The sample holds over 150,000 clones, roughly 85% seen once. The receptor was derived from a woman in her late teens or twenties who had recovered from COVID-19. Sequenced material: PBMCs or T cells enriched from blood (not recorded which). This chain joins TRBV2 and TRBJ2-1; D ambiguous. The CDR3 sequence is CASSYYNEQFF. The CDR3 DNA reads TGTGCCAGCAGCTATTACAATGAGCAGTTCTTC.